These 28 T cell receptor beta chains were all obtained from the same sample, sequenced in a study of technical replicates of blood from a handful of donors. The data were produced by immunoSEQ multiplex PCR, yet TCRdb's version contains in-frame clones alone and is incomplete. The repertoire has about 80,000 clones, 90% to 95% of them found once; the top ten carry less than 0.4%. Input material: T cells isolated from PBMCs. The receptors originated from a human donor in good health.

This clone was recorded once. CDR3 nucleotides: TGTGCCAGCAGCCAACTGCTAGCGGCTGAGCAGTTCTTC. It encodes CASSQLLAAEQFF. The V and J genes are TRBV4-2 and TRBJ2-1; 7 nucleotides align to TRBD2. The CDR3 totals 13 residues. J lost 9 bases, V lost 2 bases, and 4 bases had no gene match. Germline CDR1 is LGHNA and CDR2 is YNFKEQ.

This chain uses TRBV19 with TRBJ2-7; D may be TRBD2 (6 bases). The CDR3 is 16 amino acids. V was pared by 1 base and J by 5 bases, with 18 bases between. Germline-derived CDR1 and CDR2 are LNHDA and SQIVND (reference sequence). CDR3 sequence (DNA): TGTGCCAGTAGTATAGCTAGCGCTTCTGGGCTTGACGAGCAGTACTTC. Protein product: CASSIASASGLDEQYF.

The chain joins TRBV11-3 to TRBJ2-3, with 10 bases identical to TRBD2. Germline-derived CDR1 and CDR2 are SGHNT and YENEEA. V lost 5 bases and J lost 7; bases outside the gene matches: 9. The CDR3 consists of 15 residues. CDR3 amino acids: CASSPGTSVFNTQYF. In nucleotides, the CDR3 is TGTGCCAGCAGCCCCGGGACTAGCGTTTTTAATACGCAGTATTTT. Looking up the rest from reference TRBV11-3 and TRBJ2-3 gives the full variable domain: EAGVVQSPRYKIIEKKQPVAFWCNPISGHNTLYWYLQNLGQGPELLIRYENEEAVDDSQLPKDRFSAERLKGVDSTLKIQPAELGDSAVYLCASSPGTSVFNTQYFGPGTRLTVL.

V is TRBV4-2 and J is TRBJ2-3, with 11 bases that match TRBD2. Trimming removed 0 bases from V and 5 bases from J; junction bases left unmatched: 13. Germline CDR1 is LGHNA and CDR2 is YNFKEQ. The CDR3 spans 19 residues. CDR3 nucleotides: TGTGCCAGCAGCCAAGAGGGAATAGCGGGAGGGCCAATGATAGATACGCAGTATTTT. This codes for CASSQEGIAGGPMIDTQYF.

The CDR3 region has the DNA TGTGCCAGCAGCCTACAACGGGGGGCGCACTATGGCTACACCTTC. As protein: CASSLQRGAHYGYTF. J is TRBJ1-2 and V is TRBV7-2; D is possibly TRBD1 (6 bases). Germline CDR1 SGHTA, CDR2 FQGNSA. This CDR3 is built from 15 residues. The V end was cut by 5 bases, the J end by 3 bases, with 16 bases between.

The V and J genes are TRBV7-9 and TRBJ2-7, with a possible D match to TRBD2 (5 bases). The CDR3 is 14 amino acids. Trimming pared 5 bases from V and 3 bases from J, leaving 14 bases between. Germline V gives CDR1 SEHNR, CDR2 FQNEAQ (reference sequence). As DNA, the CDR3 is TGTGCCAGCAGCCCTAGTGGAGGTTTCTACGAGCAGTACTTC. It encodes CASSPSGGFYEQYF.

The chain is built from TRBV28 and TRBJ2-7; D ambiguous. The CDR3 spans 12 residues. The germline gives CDR1 MDHEN, CDR2 SYDVKM. Trimming cost V 2 bases and J 0 bases, with 2 bases left between them. CDR3 bases: TGTGCCAGCAGTTTACTCTCCTACGAGCAGTACTTC. It encodes CASSLLSYEQYF. Based on the CDR3 plus reference TRBV28 and TRBJ2-7, the full variable domain is DVKVTQSSRYLVKRTGEKVFLECVQDMDHENMFWYRQDPGLGLRLIYFSYDVKMKEKGDIPEGYSVSREKKERFSLILESASTNQTSMYLCASSLLSYEQYFGPGTRLTVT.

This chain uses TRBV2 with TRBJ2-3; 10 bases match TRBD2. The length of the CDR3 is 14 residues. Per germline, CDR1 SNHLY and CDR2 FYNNEI. Germline trimming cut 9 bases from V and 4 bases from J; bases unmatched to any gene: 7. Written as DNA, the CDR3 is TGTGCCAGAGGAGCGGGAGGGCCCGCAGATACGCAGTATTTT. Protein: CARGAGGPADTQYF.

This rearrangement joins TRBV12-2 to TRBJ2-5; the table's D gene call, TRBD2, was not cross checked with the DNA. TRBV12-2 is reported as a pseudogene. The CDR3 has 17 residues. The CDR3, as DNA: TGTGCAAGTCGCCCACCGCGACTAGCCTATAACCAAGAGACCCAGTACTTC. Translating it yields CASRPPRLAYNQETQYF.

The chain has TRBV10-3 and TRBJ2-7; possible D gene TRBD2, 5 bases. The CDR3 has 15 amino acids. Germline assignment: CDR1 ENHRY and CDR2 SYGVKD. Trimming removed 3 bases from V and 2 bases from J, with 14 bases in between. The CDR3 loop is CAISDNTRGPYEQYF. In nucleotides, the CDR3 is TGTGCCATCAGTGATAATACTAGAGGTCCCTACGAGCAGTACTTC.

This chain joins TRBV14 and TRBJ2-1, with D possibly matching TRBD1 (5 bases). Germline lookup yields CDR1 SGHDN and CDR2 FVKESK. The CDR3 extends over 14 amino acids. The germline V and J ends were trimmed by 2 bases and 9 bases, with 14 bases remaining between them. The CDR3 is CASSQTSLRGEQFF. CDR3 nucleotides: TGTGCCAGCAGCCAAACAAGTCTTAGGGGTGAGCAGTTCTTC. Complete variable domain (other parts from reference TRBV14 and TRBJ2-1): EAGVTQFPSHSVIEKGQTVTLRCDPISGHDNLYWYRRVMGKEIKFLLHFVKESKQDESGMPNNRFLAERTGGTYSTLKVQPAELEDSGVYFCASSQTSLRGEQFFGPGTRLTVL.

The V and J genes are TRBV6-5 and TRBJ1-1; D not certain. V lost 0 bases and J lost 8, with 10 bases in between. The V gene's germline CDR1 is MNHEY and CDR2 SVGAGI. The CDR3 is 13 residues long. DNA for the CDR3: TGTGCCAGCAGTTACTCGTCTCGCCAGGAAGCTTTCTTT. Translation: CASSYSSRQEAFF.

The V and J genes are TRBV9 and TRBJ2-2, with D perhaps TRBD2 (5 bases). Trimming stripped 5 bases from V and 7 bases from J, with 9 bases between. This CDR3 region has 12 residues. The germline CDR1 and CDR2 sequences are SGDLS and YYNGEE. The CDR3 is CASRGGHGELFF. The CDR3 DNA is TGTGCCAGCAGAGGAGGTCACGGGGAGCTGTTTTTT.

There are a few counts of this clone. The rearrangement uses TRBV28 and TRBJ2-3; 13 bases match TRBD2. V gave up 5 bases and J gave up 7 bases; unmatched junction bases: 9. The germline gives CDR1 MDHEN, CDR2 SYDVKM. This CDR3 contains 16 residues. CDR3 in amino acids: CASSPRTSGSQNTQYF. The CDR3 region has the DNA TGTGCCAGCAGTCCTAGGACTAGCGGGAGCCAAAATACGCAGTATTTT.

This clone was observed a single time. The chain recombines TRBV2 with TRBJ1-4; perhaps TRBD1 as D (6 bases). The CDR3 length is 14 residues. The V end was cut by 6 bases, the J end by 4 bases, with 12 bases between. Germline V gene data show CDR1 as SNHLY and CDR2 as FYNNEI. For the CDR3, the DNA is TGTGCCAGCAGACAGACAGGACTTAATGAAAAACTGTTTTTT. It codes for CASRQTGLNEKLFF.

A single count supports this clone. CDR3 DNA sequence: TGTGCCAGCAGTCCGGTAGCGGGAGAACCAGATACGCAGTATTTT. This encodes CASSPVAGEPDTQYF. J is TRBJ2-3 and V is TRBV27; 9 nucleotides line up with TRBD2. The trim removed 5 bases at V and 4 bases at J, leaving 7 bases unmatched. Germline V gene data show CDR1 as MNHEY and CDR2 as SMNVEV (reference sequence). The CDR3 runs to 15 residues.

The V gene is TRBV7-9, the J gene TRBJ2-1, with 11 positions matching TRBD2. The CDR3 is 15 residues long. In germline, CDR1 is SEHNR, CDR2 FQNEAQ (reference sequence). V lost 4 bases and J lost 5; bases outside the gene matches: 4. In DNA, the CDR3 is TGTGCCAGCAGCTCGAAGGGACTAGCGGACAATGAGCAGTTCTTC. Translating it yields CASSSKGLADNEQFF.

J is TRBJ2-1 and V is TRBV9; weak D call: TRBD2 (6 bases). The V end was cut by 3 bases, the J end by 5 bases, with 12 bases between. The CDR3 contains 14 residues. Germline loops: CDR1 SGDLS, CDR2 YYNGEE. CDR3 DNA: TGTGCCAGCAGCGCGGGGACTGCACACAATGAGCAGTTCTTC. Encoded protein: CASSAGTAHNEQFF.

The chain couples TRBV5-1 to TRBJ2-3; D ambiguous. CDR3 length: 12 residues. V gave up 6 bases and J gave up 4 bases, with 9 bases separating them. CDR1 is SGHRS, CDR2 YFSETQ, per germline. The CDR3 DNA reads TGCGCCAGCATGCCCGCGGCAGATACGCAGTATTTT. Amino acids: CASMPAADTQYF. Based on the CDR3 plus reference TRBV5-1 and TRBJ2-3, the full variable domain is KAGVTQTPRYLIKTRGQQVTLSCSPISGHRSVSWYQQTPGQGLQFLFEYFSETQRNKGNFPGRFSGRQFSNSRSEMNVSTLELGDSALYLCASMPAADTQYFGPGTRLTVL.

This clone was picked up one time. The rearrangement links TRBV18 to TRBJ2-7, with 7 bases lining up with TRBD1. The length of the CDR3 is 15 residues. Germline V CDR1 and CDR2: KGHSH, LQKENI. J lost 3 bases, V lost 5 bases, and 10 bases had no gene match. The CDR3 region is CASSDRDRGYYEQYF. Written as DNA, the CDR3 is TGTGCCAGCTCAGATAGGGACAGAGGATACTACGAGCAGTACTTC.

Here the CDR3 DNA reads TGTGCCAGCAGTCCGGGACAGGCCACAGATACGCAGTATTTT. It codes for CASSPGQATDTQYF. The V gene is TRBV28, the J gene TRBJ2-3; 8 bases line up with TRBD1. J gave up 2 bases and V 5 bases, and 3 bases lay outside the gene matches. Germline CDR1 reads MDHEN; CDR2 reads SYDVKM. The CDR3 has 14 residues.

The chain employs TRBV14 and TRBJ2-7; possibly TRBD1 for D (6 bases). Trimming cost V 4 bases and J 1 base, with 14 bases left between them. The CDR3 has 15 amino acids. The germline V gene has CDR1 SGHDN and CDR2 FVKESK. CDR3 bases: TGTGCCAGCAGCCTGCCAGGGGTTATATCCTACGAGCAGTACTTC. Its translation is CASSLPGVISYEQYF.

This clone has only one observation. The chain links TRBV27 to TRBJ2-2; D unclear. The germline V gene has CDR1 MNHEY and CDR2 SMNVEV (reference sequence). Trimming pared 7 bases from V and 1 base from J, leaving 4 bases between. The CDR3 runs to 12 residues. As DNA, the CDR3 is TGTGCCAGCAAGCGGAACACCGGGGAGCTGTTTTTT. Amino acid sequence: CASKRNTGELFF.

The chain links TRBV2 to TRBJ1-5, with 10 bases matching TRBD1. Germline V gives CDR1 SNHLY, CDR2 FYNNEI. This CDR3 comprises 15 residues. V lost 5 bases and J lost 4; bases outside the gene matches: 5. CDR3 loop: CASSFPGQGNQPQHF. DNA of the CDR3: TGTGCCAGCAGTTTTCCGGGACAGGGGAATCAGCCCCAGCATTTT.

The chain joins TRBV5-5 to TRBJ2-2, with a tentative D call TRBD1 (6 bases). Germline assignment: CDR1 SGHKS and CDR2 YYEKEE (reference sequence). The CDR3 consists of 18 residues. Trimming shortened V by 0 bases and J by 10 bases, and 25 bases separated the two germline ends. The CDR3 sequence is CASSLEGVAHILVEELFF. CDR3 sequence (DNA): TGTGCCAGCAGCTTGGAGGGGGTAGCGCACATACTAGTGGAGGAGCTGTTTTTT.

The rearrangement joins TRBV6-4 to TRBJ1-2; 9 bases align to TRBD1. V shed 6 bases and J 7 bases; nucleotides not matched to a gene: 9. This CDR3 has 14 residues. Germline V gene sequence: CDR1 MRHNA, CDR2 SNTAGT. CDR3 DNA sequence: TGTGCCAGCAGGCTGGACAGGGGTAGTGGTGGCTACACCTTC. Translation gives CASRLDRGSGGYTF.

The rearrangement joins TRBV28 to TRBJ1-4; D gene ambiguous. The ends were cut back, 4 bases at V and 8 bases at J, with 14 bases in the middle. Germline V gene data show CDR1 as MDHEN and CDR2 as SYDVKM. The CDR3 spans 14 residues. Here the CDR3 reads CASSSLNSQEKLFF. CDR3 nucleotides: TGTGCCAGCAGTTCGCTAAACAGCCAGGAAAAACTGTTTTTT.

The chain couples TRBV28 to TRBJ1-5; 7 nucleotides agree with TRBD1. Losses at the gene ends were 3 bases for V and 3 bases for J; bases not matched to a gene: 2. This CDR3 has 14 amino acids. Germline CDR1 is MDHEN and CDR2 is SYDVKM. The CDR3 DNA reads as TGTGCCAGCAGTTTGGGACAGCCCAATCAGCCCCAGCATTTT. The encoded protein is CASSLGQPNQPQHF.